A selection of T cell receptor beta chains follows, all from one sample in a study of chemoradiotherapy in HPV16-positive cancers. Data came from immunoSEQ multiplex PCR; TCRdb stores just in-frame clones and leaves some out. The table records 5,700 or so clones, 65% to 90% of them present only once. The sample here was tumor tissue, taken from a patient who underwent chemoradiotherapy. The receptors here all came from a human donor with HPV-associated anogenital cancer. Both conserved end residues are part of each CDR3. The D gene is left open where the match is weak. For some rows the clone size is stated as once, few or many, or as a class when expanded; others skip it.

J: TRBJ1-4
V: TRBV2
D: -
size: once
CDR3: CASSDLGGHNEKLFF
DNA: TGTGCCAGCAGTGATCTTGGTGGACATAATGAAAAACTGTTTTTT

J: TRBJ2-6
V: TRBV7-9
D: -
size: -
CDR3: CASSLLISGLSGGANVLTF
DNA: TGTGCCAGCAGCTTACTAATTTCGGGACTCTCGGGTGGGGCCAACGTCCTGACTTTC

J: TRBJ1-1
V: TRBV5-1
D: -
size: -
CDR3: CASSPGHLNTEAFF
DNA: TGCGCCAGCAGCCCGGGACACCTGAACACTGAAGCTTTCTTT

J: TRBJ1-1
V: TRBV7-9
D: TRBD1
size: -
CDR3: CASWTGENTEAFF
DNA: TGTGCCAGCTGGACAGGTGAAAACACTGAAGCTTTCTTT

J: TRBJ1-2
V: TRBV7-8
D: -
size: -
CDR3: CASSLGGAGYGYTF
DNA: TGTGCCAGCAGCTTAGGGGGGGCAGGCTATGGCTACACCTTC

J: TRBJ1-6
V: TRBV6-5
D: TRBD1
size: large
CDR3: CASSRQGEASPLHF
DNA: TGTGCCAGCAGCCGACAGGGGGAGGCTTCACCCCTCCACTTT

J: TRBJ2-5
V: TRBV25-1
D: -
size: -
CDR3: CASSDPGGAGETQYF
DNA: TGTGCCAGCAGTGACCCAGGGGGGGCCGGTGAGACCCAGTACTTC

J: TRBJ2-2
V: TRBV2
D: TRBD2
size: -
CDR3: CASSPRTSSPGELFF
DNA: TGTGCCAGCAGTCCCCGGACTAGCAGTCCCGGGGAGCTGTTTTTT

J: TRBJ2-3
V: TRBV4-2
D: -
size: -
CDR3: CASSQDFPSTDTQYF
DNA: TGTGCCAGCAGCCAAGACTTCCCTAGTACAGATACGCAGTATTTT

J: TRBJ2-7
V: TRBV4-1
D: -
size: -
CDR3: CASSQVWAGGAGQYF
DNA: TGCGCCAGCAGCCAAGTGTGGGCCGGCGGTGCGGGTCAGTACTTC

J: TRBJ2-3
V: TRBV7-9
D: TRBD2
size: -
CDR3: CASSPGTSGGTDTQYF
DNA: TGTGCCAGCAGCCCCGGGACTAGCGGGGGGACAGATACGCAGTATTTT

J: TRBJ2-7
V: TRBV5-1
D: -
size: -
CDR3: CASSLIQDGEQYF
DNA: TGCGCCAGCAGCTTGATACAAGACGGCGAGCAGTACTTC

J: TRBJ2-7
V: TRBV30
D: -
size: few
CDR3: CAWSDSYEQYF
DNA: TGTGCCTGGAGTGACAGCTACGAGCAGTACTTC

J: TRBJ1-1
V: TRBV2
D: -
size: -
CDR3: CASRGQMNTEAFF
DNA: TGTGCCAGCCGGGGGCAGATGAACACTGAAGCTTTCTTT

J: TRBJ2-1
V: TRBV5-5
D: TRBD2
size: few
CDR3: CASSSLAGGLGEQFF
DNA: TGTGCCAGCAGCTCTTTAGCGGGGGGGCTGGGTGAGCAGTTCTTC

J: TRBJ1-5
V: TRBV7-2
D: TRBD1
size: few
CDR3: CASSRDRNNQPQHF
DNA: TGTGCCAGCAGCCGGGACAGGAACAATCAGCCCCAGCATTTT

J: TRBJ1-4
V: TRBV29-1
D: -
size: -
CDR3: CSVEGSGNNEKLFF
DNA: TGCAGCGTTGAAGGGTCAGGGAATAATGAAAAACTGTTTTTT

J: TRBJ1-5
V: TRBV9
D: -
size: -
CDR3: CASSGALNQPQHF
DNA: TGTGCCAGCTCAGGCGCCCTAAATCAGCCCCAGCATTTT

J: TRBJ2-5
V: TRBV19
D: TRBD1
size: -
CDR3: CASSNDRAETQYF
DNA: TGTGCCAGTAGTAACGACAGGGCAGAGACCCAGTACTTC

J: TRBJ1-2
V: TRBV5-6
D: -
size: -
CDR3: CASSTLGEGHYGYTF
DNA: TGTGCCAGCAGCACACTAGGGGAGGGGCACTATGGCTACACCTTC

J: TRBJ1-1
V: TRBV5-6
D: -
size: few
CDR3: CASSIKPGHLGAFF
DNA: TGTGCCAGCAGCATAAAACCGGGCCACCTAGGAGCTTTCTTT

J: TRBJ1-1
V: TRBV15
D: -
size: -
CDR3: CATSSPGRHEAFF
DNA: TGTGCCACCAGCAGCCCCGGACGGCATGAAGCTTTCTTT

J: TRBJ1-2
V: TRBV5-6
D: -
size: -
CDR3: CASSFRGSTGSNYGYTF
DNA: TGTGCCAGCAGCTTTCGTGGGTCTACAGGGTCTAACTATGGCTACACCTTC

J: TRBJ2-5
V: TRBV7-6
D: TRBD2
size: -
CDR3: CASSLELAGSLGTQYF
DNA: TGTGCCAGCAGCTTAGAACTAGCGGGCTCACTGGGGACCCAGTACTTC

J: TRBJ1-2
V: TRBV30
D: TRBD1
size: -
CDR3: CAWSVRGTGREAYGYTF
DNA: TGTGCCTGGAGTGTACGAGGGACAGGGAGGGAGGCCTATGGCTACACCTTC

J: TRBJ2-1
V: TRBV6-1
D: -
size: -
CDR3: CASSLAADSYNEQFF
DNA: TGTGCCAGCAGTTTAGCGGCCGACTCCTACAATGAGCAGTTCTTC

J: TRBJ2-5
V: TRBV4-2
D: TRBD2
size: -
CDR3: CASSPGYGAGVQETQYF
DNA: TGTGCCAGCAGCCCAGGGTATGGAGCGGGGGTTCAAGAGACCCAGTACTTC

J: TRBJ1-2
V: TRBV6-1
D: -
size: -
CDR3: CASRFSVGYTF
DNA: TGTGCCAGCAGATTCAGTGTTGGCTACACCTTC

J: TRBJ1-4
V: TRBV7-9
D: -
size: few
CDR3: CASSSVGQPNEKLFF
DNA: TGTGCCAGCAGCTCAGTAGGACAGCCTAATGAAAAACTGTTTTTT

J: TRBJ1-1
V: TRBV11-2
D: -
size: -
CDR3: CASSLDRDKAFF
DNA: TGTGCCAGCAGCTTAGATCGAGACAAAGCTTTCTTT

J: TRBJ1-1
V: TRBV20-1
D: -
size: once
CDR3: CSATGNTEAFF
DNA: TGCAGTGCTACAGGGAACACTGAAGCTTTCTTT

J: TRBJ2-7
V: TRBV5-6
D: -
size: few
CDR3: CASSHRSRGSYEQYF
DNA: TGTGCCAGCAGCCACCGGTCCAGGGGCTCCTACGAGCAGTACTTC

J: TRBJ2-5
V: TRBV18
D: -
size: once
CDR3: CASSPYVVGPQETQYF
DNA: TGTGCCAGCTCACCATACGTGGTTGGGCCGCAAGAGACCCAGTACTTC

J: TRBJ1-1
V: TRBV5-1
D: -
size: few
CDR3: CASSTQTGNTEAFF
DNA: TGCGCCAGCAGCACCCAGACGGGGAACACTGAAGCTTTCTTT

J: TRBJ2-7
V: TRBV5-4
D: TRBD1
size: -
CDR3: CASSAQGAYEQYF
DNA: TGTGCCAGCAGCGCACAGGGGGCGTACGAGCAGTACTTC

J: TRBJ2-5
V: TRBV6-1
D: -
size: -
CDR3: CASRRGETQYF
DNA: TGTGCCAGCAGACGGGGTGAGACCCAGTACTTC

J: TRBJ2-5
V: TRBV4-1
D: -
size: -
CDR3: CASSQVHGTGAQYF
DNA: TGCGCCAGCAGCCAAGTACATGGGACCGGGGCCCAGTACTTC

J: TRBJ1-1
V: TRBV29-1
D: -
size: once
CDR3: CSVEVRDGRKAFF
DNA: TGCAGCGTTGAAGTGAGGGATGGGCGGAAAGCTTTCTTT

J: TRBJ1-1
V: TRBV6-5
D: -
size: -
CDR3: CASILNRDGNTEAFF
DNA: TGTGCCAGCATATTGAACCGGGACGGGAACACTGAAGCTTTCTTT

J: TRBJ2-7
V: TRBV2
D: -
size: -
CDR3: CASNNRVPRTYEQYF
DNA: TGTGCCAGCAATAACCGGGTCCCAAGGACCTACGAGCAGTACTTC

J: TRBJ2-2
V: TRBV5-6
D: -
size: -
CDR3: CASSLMGDGELFF
DNA: TGTGCCAGCAGCTTGATGGGGGACGGGGAGCTGTTTTTT

J: TRBJ2-7
V: TRBV5-5
D: TRBD1
size: -
CDR3: CASSFGTAVYEQYF
DNA: TGTGCCAGCAGCTTCGGGACAGCAGTCTACGAGCAGTACTTC

J: TRBJ1-1
V: TRBV7-9
D: -
size: -
CDR3: CASSLGMNTEAFF
DNA: TGTGCCAGCAGCCTAGGCATGAACACTGAAGCTTTCTTT

J: TRBJ1-3
V: TRBV4-3
D: -
size: -
CDR3: CASSQDWGSGNTIYF
DNA: TGCGCCAGCAGCCAAGATTGGGGCTCTGGAAACACCATATATTTT

J: TRBJ1-6
V: TRBV28
D: -
size: -
CDR3: CASRGAEISPLHF
DNA: TGTGCCAGCAGGGGGGCGGAAATCTCACCCCTCCACTTT

J: TRBJ1-6
V: TRBV5-6
D: -
size: -
CDR3: CASSLGGFGYNSPLHF
DNA: TGTGCCAGCAGCTTGGGGGGGTTCGGATATAATTCACCCCTCCACTTT

J: TRBJ2-7
V: TRBV5-1
D: TRBD1
size: -
CDR3: CASSYRTGANEQYF
DNA: TGCGCCAGCAGCTATAGGACAGGGGCGAACGAGCAGTACTTC

J: TRBJ1-1
V: TRBV18
D: -
size: -
CDR3: CASSLGARNTEAFF
DNA: TGTGCCAGCTCACTAGGGGCCCGAAACACTGAAGCTTTCTTT

J: TRBJ2-2
V: TRBV19
D: -
size: -
CDR3: CASTNRASGNTGELFF
DNA: TGTGCCAGTACCAATAGGGCGAGCGGAAACACCGGGGAGCTGTTTTTT

J: TRBJ2-5
V: TRBV11-2
D: TRBD1
size: -
CDR3: CASSMSQTGKETQYF
DNA: TGTGCCAGCAGCATGAGCCAGACAGGGAAGGAGACCCAGTACTTC

J: TRBJ1-6
V: TRBV6-5
D: TRBD1
size: -
CDR3: CASSYGQGGNSPLHF
DNA: TGTGCCAGCAGTTACGGACAGGGAGGGAATTCACCCCTCCACTTT

J: TRBJ1-2
V: TRBV6-1
D: TRBD1
size: -
CDR3: CASSEEGGESYGYTF
DNA: TGTGCCAGCAGTGAAGAAGGGGGCGAGTCCTATGGCTACACCTTC

J: TRBJ2-6
V: TRBV10-3
D: TRBD1
size: -
CDR3: CAIGQGKAGANVLTF
DNA: TGTGCCATCGGACAGGGAAAGGCTGGGGCCAACGTCCTGACTTTC

J: TRBJ1-1
V: TRBV7-3
D: -
size: -
CDR3: CASSAKPDRLLNTEAFF
DNA: TGTGCCAGCAGCGCCAAACCCGACAGGCTTCTGAACACTGAAGCTTTCTTT

J: TRBJ1-1
V: TRBV7-9
D: TRBD1
size: -
CDR3: CASSTTGGGPEAFF
DNA: TGTGCCAGCAGCACGACAGGGGGGGGACCTGAAGCTTTCTTT

J: TRBJ1-1
V: TRBV4-3
D: TRBD1
size: -
CDR3: CASSPTGTGNTEAFF
DNA: TGCGCCAGCAGCCCAACCGGGACAGGGAACACTGAAGCTTTCTTT

J: TRBJ2-5
V: TRBV12-1
D: -
size: -
CDR3: CASSGADRDQETQYF
DNA: TGTGCCAGCAGCGGGGCCGACAGGGACCAAGAGACCCAGTACTTC

J: TRBJ1-5
V: TRBV7-2
D: -
size: -
CDR3: CASSLVQNNQPQHF
DNA: TGTGCCAGCAGCTTAGTACAGAACAATCAGCCCCAGCATTTT

J: TRBJ2-4
V: TRBV7-2
D: TRBD1
size: -
CDR3: CASSPGGTGGASIQYF
DNA: TGTGCCAGCAGCCCCGGGGGTACAGGGGGCGCTAGCATTCAGTACTTC